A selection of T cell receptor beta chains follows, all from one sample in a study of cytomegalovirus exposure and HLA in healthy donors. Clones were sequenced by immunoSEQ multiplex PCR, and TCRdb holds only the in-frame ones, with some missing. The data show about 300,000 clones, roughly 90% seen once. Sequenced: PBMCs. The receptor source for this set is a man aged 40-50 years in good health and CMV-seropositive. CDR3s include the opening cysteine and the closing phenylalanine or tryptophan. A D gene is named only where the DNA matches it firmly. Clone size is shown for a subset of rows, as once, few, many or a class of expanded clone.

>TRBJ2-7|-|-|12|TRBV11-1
CASSPDRYEQYF
TGTGCCAGCAGTCCGGACAGATACGAGCAGTACTTC
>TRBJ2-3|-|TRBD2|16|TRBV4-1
CASSQVPSGGTDTQYF
TGCGCCAGCAGCCAAGTCCCTAGCGGGGGCACAGATACGCAGTATTTT
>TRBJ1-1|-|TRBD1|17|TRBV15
CATSRDTRGLGDTEAFF
TGTGCCACCAGCAGAGATACCAGGGGGCTCGGGGACACTGAAGCTTTCTTT
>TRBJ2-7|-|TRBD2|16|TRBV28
CASSPRGSGGSYEQYF
TGTGCCAGCAGTCCCCGGGGTAGCGGGGGGTCCTACGAGCAGTACTTC
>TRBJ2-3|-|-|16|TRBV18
CASSPTAASSTDTQYF
TGTGCCAGCTCACCGACAGCAGCCTCTAGCACAGATACGCAGTATTTT
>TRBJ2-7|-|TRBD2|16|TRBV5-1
CASSAPGGGSSYEQYF
TGCGCCAGCAGCGCTCCCGGGGGGGGTAGCTCCTACGAGCAGTACTTC
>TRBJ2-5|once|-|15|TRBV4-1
CASSFREGDGIDQYF
TGCGCCAGCAGCTTCCGAGAGGGCGACGGGATTGACCAGTACTTC
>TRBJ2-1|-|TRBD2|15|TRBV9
CASSVGPSGTNEQFF
TGTGCCAGCAGCGTAGGGCCTAGCGGGACCAATGAGCAGTTCTTC
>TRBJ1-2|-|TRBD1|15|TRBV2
CASSEGTGGGDGYTF
TGTGCCAGCAGTGAGGGGACAGGGGGCGGCGACGGCTACACCTTC
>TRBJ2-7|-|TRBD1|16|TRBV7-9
CASSLRQGQGFHEQYF
TGTGCCAGCAGCTTACGTCAGGGACAGGGATTCCACGAGCAGTACTTC
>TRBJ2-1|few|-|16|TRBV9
CASSVDGSPSYNEQFF
TGTGCCAGCAGCGTAGACGGGAGCCCCTCCTACAATGAGCAGTTCTTC
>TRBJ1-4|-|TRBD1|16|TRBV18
CASSPRQGASNEKLFF
TGTGCCAGCTCACCCCGACAGGGGGCGTCTAATGAAAAACTGTTTTTT
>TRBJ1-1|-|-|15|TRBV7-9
CASSLVAGGGTEAFF
TGTGCCAGCAGCTTAGTAGCTGGGGGCGGCACTGAAGCTTTCTTT
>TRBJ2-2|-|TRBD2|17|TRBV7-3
CASSFGLAGGNTGELFF
TGTGCCAGCAGCTTTGGACTAGCGGGAGGTAACACCGGGGAGCTGTTTTTT
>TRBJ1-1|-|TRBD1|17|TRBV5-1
CASSPHSGQPMNTEAFF
TGCGCCAGCAGCCCACACTCGGGACAGCCCATGAACACTGAAGCTTTCTTT
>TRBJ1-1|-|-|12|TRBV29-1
CSVEGAGTEAFF
TGCAGCGTTGAGGGGGCAGGGACTGAAGCTTTCTTT
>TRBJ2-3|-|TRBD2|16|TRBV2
CASSPRRDWGGDTQYF
TGTGCCAGCAGTCCAAGGAGGGACTGGGGGGGGGATACGCAGTATTTT
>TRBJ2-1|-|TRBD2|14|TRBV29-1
CSVVTSPYLSEQFF
TGCAGCGTCGTGACTAGCCCCTACCTAAGTGAGCAGTTCTTC
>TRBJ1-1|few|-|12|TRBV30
CAWSLQGAEAFF
TGTGCCTGGAGCTTACAGGGTGCTGAAGCTTTCTTT
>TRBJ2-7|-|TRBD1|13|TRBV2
CASSGQGAGEQYF
TGTGCCAGCAGCGGACAGGGGGCGGGAGAGCAGTACTTC
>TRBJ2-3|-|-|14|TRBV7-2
CASSASTSTDTQYF
TGTGCCAGCAGCGCAAGTACTAGCACAGATACGCAGTATTTT
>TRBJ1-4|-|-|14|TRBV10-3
CAISEPGHVEKLFF
TGTGCCATCAGTGAGCCTGGACACGTAGAAAAACTGTTTTTT
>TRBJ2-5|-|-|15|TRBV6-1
CASSEVPGTQETQYF
TGTGCCAGCAGTGAAGTTCCGGGAACGCAAGAGACCCAGTACTTC
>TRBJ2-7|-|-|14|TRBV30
CAWTRGAALREQYF
TGTGCCTGGACACGGGGAGCGGCCCTACGAGAGCAGTACTTC
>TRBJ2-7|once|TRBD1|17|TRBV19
CASSGAYSGTGNSEQYF
TGTGCCAGTAGTGGCGCCTATTCCGGGACAGGGAACTCCGAGCAGTACTTC
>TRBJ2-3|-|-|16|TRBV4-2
CASSQLSGGGPDTQYF
TGTGCCAGCAGCCAACTTAGCGGAGGTGGGCCAGATACGCAGTATTTT
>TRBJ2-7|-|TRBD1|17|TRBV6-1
CASSEHSGTGYYYEQYF
TGTGCCAGCAGTGAGCATTCCGGGACAGGGTATTACTACGAGCAGTACTTC
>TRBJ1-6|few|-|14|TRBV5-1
CASSLEQANSPLHF
TGCGCCAGCAGCTTGGAACAGGCCAATTCACCCCTCCACTTT
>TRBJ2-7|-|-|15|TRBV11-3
CASSQGGGAAYEQYF
TGTGCCAGCAGCCAGGGGGGCGGGGCTGCATACGAGCAGTACTTC
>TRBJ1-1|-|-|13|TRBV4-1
CASSHPEDIEAFF
TGCGCCAGCAGCCACCCTGAGGACATTGAAGCTTTCTTT
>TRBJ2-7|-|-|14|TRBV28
CASSLGQGGSEQYF
TGTGCCAGCAGTTTAGGTCAGGGTGGGTCCGAGCAGTACTTC
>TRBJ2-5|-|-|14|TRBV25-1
CASSESGGPETQYF
TGTGCCAGCAGTGAATCGGGGGGCCCGGAGACCCAGTACTTC
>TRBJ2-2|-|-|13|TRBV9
CASSPSVTGELFF
TGTGCCAGCAGCCCTTCCGTAACCGGGGAGCTGTTTTTT
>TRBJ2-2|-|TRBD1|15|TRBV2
CASLGDRGFHGELFF
TGTGCCAGCCTCGGGGACAGGGGATTTCACGGGGAGCTGTTTTTT
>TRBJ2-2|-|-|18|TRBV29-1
CSVDGTGRSGRATGELFF
TGCAGCGTTGATGGGACAGGGAGGAGCGGGAGGGCCACCGGGGAGCTGTTTTTT
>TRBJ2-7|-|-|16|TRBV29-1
CSVEPRGGHEPYEQYF
TGCAGCGTTGAACCCCGAGGCGGCCACGAACCCTACGAGCAGTACTTC
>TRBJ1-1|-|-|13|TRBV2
CASSDRVNTEAFF
TGTGCCAGCAGTGATCGGGTGAACACTGAAGCTTTCTTT
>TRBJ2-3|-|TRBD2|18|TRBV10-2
CASLTGLAGGPRADTQYF
TGCGCCAGCCTAACGGGACTAGCGGGAGGGCCGCGTGCAGATACGCAGTATTTT
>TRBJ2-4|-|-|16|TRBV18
CASSPDDGAGVDIQYF
TGTGCCAGCTCACCGGACGACGGAGCAGGGGTGGACATTCAGTACTTC
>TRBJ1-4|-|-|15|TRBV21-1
CASSRPWGEGEKLFF
TGTGCCAGCAGCAGGCCCTGGGGGGAAGGTGAAAAACTGTTTTTT
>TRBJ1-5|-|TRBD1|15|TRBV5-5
CASSLGQGVNQPQHF
TGTGCCAGCAGCTTAGGTCAGGGGGTCAATCAGCCCCAGCATTTT
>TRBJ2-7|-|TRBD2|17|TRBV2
CASSEAPTSGSFYEQYF
TGTGCCAGCAGTGAAGCCCCTACTAGCGGGAGCTTCTACGAGCAGTACTTC
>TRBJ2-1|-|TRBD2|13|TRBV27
CASSAGEGNEQFF
TGTGCCAGCAGCGCCGGGGAGGGCAATGAGCAGTTCTTC
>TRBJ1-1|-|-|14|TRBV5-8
CASSLTRILPEAFF
TGTGCCAGCAGCTTGACAAGAATCCTCCCTGAAGCTTTCTTT